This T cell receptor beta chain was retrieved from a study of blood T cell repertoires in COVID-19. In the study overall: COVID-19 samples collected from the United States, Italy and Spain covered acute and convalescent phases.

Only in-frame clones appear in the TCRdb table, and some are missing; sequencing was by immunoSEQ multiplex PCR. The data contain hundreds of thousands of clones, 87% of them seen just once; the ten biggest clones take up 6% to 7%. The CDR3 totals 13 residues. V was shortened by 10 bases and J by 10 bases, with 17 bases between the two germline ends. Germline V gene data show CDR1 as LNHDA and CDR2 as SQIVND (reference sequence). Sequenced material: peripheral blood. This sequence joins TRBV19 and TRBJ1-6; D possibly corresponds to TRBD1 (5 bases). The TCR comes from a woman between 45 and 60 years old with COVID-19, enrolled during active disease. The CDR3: CATLPQGGSPLHF. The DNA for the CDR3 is TGTGCCACCCTCCCTCAGGGAGGATCACCCCTCCACTTT. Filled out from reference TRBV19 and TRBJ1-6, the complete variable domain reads DGGITQSPKYLFRKEGQNVTLSCEQNLNHDAMYWYRQDPGQGLRLIYYSQIVNDFQKGDIAEGYSVSREKKESFPLTVTSAQKNPTAFYLCATLPQGGSPLHFGNGTRLTVT.